The rows below give T cell receptor beta chains drawn from one sample of a study of CD8 T cells in ankylosing spondylitis. TCRdb processed the 5' RACE reads anew with MiXCR; each CDR3 protein has one entry. The data contain approximately 290,000 distinct CDR3 sequences, less than 25% of them seen just once; the ten biggest clones take up under 4%. Specimen: blood, either unsorted or a sorted T cell fraction (not recorded which). The receptors originated from a female donor with ankylosing spondylitis or in good health (not recorded which). Both conserved end residues are part of each CDR3. Fields, in order: clone size, D gene, J gene, V gene, CDR3 DNA, CDR3 protein. The D gene is left open where the match is weak. Clone size is not always given. Where it is, it says once, few, many or a class for expanded clones.

many,-,TRBJ1-5,TRBV12-3/TRBV12-4,TGTGCCAGCCGGGGGGGGACCGCTAGCAATCAGCCCCAGCATTTT,CASRGGTASNQPQHF
many,-,TRBJ1-5,TRBV10-3,TGTGCCATCAGTGAGAGGGCAAGGGATCAGCCCCAGCATTTT,CAISERARDQPQHF
-,TRBD2,TRBJ2-1,TRBV6-1,TGTGCCAGCAGTCCAAGAGGACTAGCGGGTAGCTCCTACAATGAGCAGTTCTTC,CASSPRGLAGSSYNEQFF
few,-,TRBJ2-5,TRBV3-1,TGTGCCAGCAGTGACAGGCCGGGAATGGGAGAGACCCAGTACTTC,CASSDRPGMGETQYF
few,-,TRBJ2-1,TRBV20-1,TGCAGTGCTAGAGGACCCAGGGGGAGGGTCCGGAATGAGCAGTTCTTC,CSARGPRGRVRNEQFF
-,TRBD1,TRBJ2-7,TRBV6-5,TGTGCCAGCAGTTTAACCCGGGACAGAGGTTACGAGCAGTACTTC,CASSLTRDRGYEQYF
-,-,TRBJ1-2,TRBV29-1,TGCAGCGTTGGGGGAGGGAGGAGAGACTATGGCTACACCTTC,CSVGGGRRDYGYTF
few,-,TRBJ1-2,TRBV7-9,TGTGCCAGCAGCTTACGGGGAGCCGACTATGGCTACACCTTC,CASSLRGADYGYTF
few,TRBD2,TRBJ2-5,TRBV5-1,TGCGCCAGCAGCGTTACTAGCGGGAGCTCCTCCCAGTACTTC,CASSVTSGSSSQYF
-,-,TRBJ2-1,TRBV19,TGTGCCAGTAGTAGTGGTTACTCCTACAATGAGCAGTTCTTC,CASSSGYSYNEQFF
-,TRBD2,TRBJ2-1,TRBV20-1,TGCAGTGCTAGAGACCCTAGCGGGCCGGCCTCCTACAATGAGCAGTTCTTC,CSARDPSGPASYNEQFF
-,TRBD2,TRBJ2-5,TRBV5-4,TGTGCCAGCACCTTGGAACGGGAGGTAGAGACCCAGTACTTC,CASTLEREVETQYF
few,TRBD2,TRBJ2-1,TRBV12-3/TRBV12-4,TGTGCCAGCACCCGGACTAGCGTCGACAATGAGCAGTTCTTC,CASTRTSVDNEQFF
-,TRBD1,TRBJ1-5,TRBV20-1,TGCAGTGCAGGGACAGGGGACAGAGAATGGGGTCAGCCCCAGCATTTT,CSAGTGDREWGQPQHF
many,-,TRBJ1-6,TRBV5-1,TGCGCCAGCAGCTCTGGGGAAGTTAAAGGGACTTCACCCCTCCACTTT,CASSSGEVKGTSPLHF
few,-,TRBJ2-7,TRBV7-2,TGTGCCAGCAGCCCCGGGACCCGAAACTCCTACGAGCAGTACTTC,CASSPGTRNSYEQYF
-,-,TRBJ2-7,TRBV5-4,TGTGCCAGCAGCTCTGGATCATGGTCCTACGAGCAGTACTTC,CASSSGSWSYEQYF
few,-,TRBJ2-2,TRBV6-4,TGTGCCAGCAGTGTTGATTTAGACGGGGAGCTGTTTTTT,CASSVDLDGELFF
-,TRBD1,TRBJ2-5,TRBV20-1,TGCAGTGCTAGAGCTTCGACAGGGACCCCGGAGACCCAGTCCTTC,CSARASTGTPETQSF